A selection of T cell receptor beta chains follows, all from one sample in a study of control samples from healthy donors and cancer patients. Clones were sequenced by immunoSEQ multiplex PCR, and TCRdb holds only the in-frame ones, with some missing. The sample includes about 120,000 clones, roughly 90% of them seen just once. Sequenced material: blood. The receptor source for this set is a man aged 50 to 59 in good health. Each CDR3 is given with its conserved first and last residue. The D gene is left open where the match is weak. Only part of the rows carry a size: once, few, many, or a class if the clone is expanded.

J gene: TRBJ1-2; V gene: TRBV30; clone size: NA; D gene: TRBD1; CDR3 protein: CAWRYGQGFGYTF; CDR3 DNA: TGTGCCTGGAGATACGGACAGGGGTTTGGCTACACCTTC
J gene: TRBJ2-7; V gene: TRBV6-6; clone size: NA; D gene: NA; CDR3 protein: CASSSLDGYEQYF; CDR3 DNA: TGTGCCAGCAGTTCCCTGGACGGATACGAGCAGTACTTC
J gene: TRBJ2-3; V gene: TRBV9; clone size: NA; D gene: TRBD2; CDR3 protein: CATSTTGTSTDTQYF; CDR3 DNA: TGTGCCACCTCGACTACCGGGACTAGTACAGATACGCAGTATTTT
J gene: TRBJ1-2; V gene: TRBV6-5; clone size: NA; D gene: TRBD1; CDR3 protein: CASSYSTGANGYTF; CDR3 DNA: TGTGCCAGCAGTTACTCGACAGGGGCGAATGGCTACACCTTC
J gene: TRBJ2-5; V gene: TRBV29-1; clone size: NA; D gene: TRBD1; CDR3 protein: CSFDGQGAGETQYF; CDR3 DNA: TGCAGCTTCGACGGACAGGGGGCAGGTGAGACCCAGTACTTC
J gene: TRBJ1-5; V gene: TRBV5-6; clone size: NA; D gene: NA; CDR3 protein: CASSLRQAGRNQPQHF; CDR3 DNA: TGTGCCAGCAGCTTGAGGCAGGCGGGCCGCAATCAGCCCCAGCATTTT
J gene: TRBJ2-3; V gene: TRBV5-1; clone size: NA; D gene: TRBD1; CDR3 protein: CASSLRGSGGKDTQYF; CDR3 DNA: TGCGCCAGCAGCTTGAGGGGGTCAGGGGGCAAAGATACGCAGTATTTT
J gene: TRBJ2-3; V gene: TRBV10-3; clone size: few; D gene: TRBD2; CDR3 protein: CAISEWTSGGTVGFDTQYF; CDR3 DNA: TGTGCCATCAGTGAGTGGACTAGCGGGGGGACCGTAGGGTTTGATACGCAGTATTTT
J gene: TRBJ2-3; V gene: TRBV5-1; clone size: NA; D gene: NA; CDR3 protein: CASSLAIQKGDTQYF; CDR3 DNA: TGCGCCAGCAGCTTGGCCATCCAGAAAGGAGATACGCAGTATTTT
J gene: TRBJ2-7; V gene: TRBV21-1; clone size: NA; D gene: NA; CDR3 protein: CASSNRAGNYEQYF; CDR3 DNA: TGTGCCAGCAGCAATAGGGCAGGAAATTACGAGCAGTACTTC
J gene: TRBJ1-6; V gene: TRBV30; clone size: NA; D gene: TRBD1; CDR3 protein: CAWSAGQGVVDSPLHF; CDR3 DNA: TGTGCCTGGAGTGCCGGACAGGGCGTCGTTGATTCACCCCTCCACTTT
J gene: TRBJ1-6; V gene: TRBV7-2; clone size: NA; D gene: NA; CDR3 protein: CASSLAANSPLHF; CDR3 DNA: TGTGCCAGCAGCTTAGCGGCGAATTCACCCCTCCACTTT
J gene: TRBJ1-1; V gene: TRBV4-1; clone size: NA; D gene: TRBD1; CDR3 protein: CASSHGQGRNTEAFF; CDR3 DNA: TGCGCCAGCAGCCACGGACAGGGGCGGAACACTGAAGCTTTCTTT
J gene: TRBJ2-5; V gene: TRBV2; clone size: NA; D gene: TRBD2; CDR3 protein: CASSAGLAGGETQYF; CDR3 DNA: TGTGCCAGCAGTGCAGGACTAGCGGGGGGTGAGACCCAGTACTTC
J gene: TRBJ1-1; V gene: TRBV30; clone size: NA; D gene: NA; CDR3 protein: CAWCGYTEAFF; CDR3 DNA: TGTGCCTGGTGTGGGTACACTGAAGCTTTCTTT
J gene: TRBJ1-2; V gene: TRBV18; clone size: NA; D gene: NA; CDR3 protein: CANSPDGSNYGYTF; CDR3 DNA: TGTGCCAACTCACCAGACGGATCTAACTATGGCTACACCTTC
J gene: TRBJ2-7; V gene: TRBV11-3; clone size: NA; D gene: NA; CDR3 protein: CASSSRTERVYEQYF; CDR3 DNA: TGTGCCAGCAGCTCGAGGACAGAACGAGTTTACGAGCAGTACTTC
J gene: TRBJ1-1; V gene: TRBV6-2/TRBV6-3; clone size: NA; D gene: NA; CDR3 protein: CASSYPLGAANTEAFF; CDR3 DNA: TGTGCCAGCAGTTACCCTCTGGGGGCGGCGAACACTGAAGCTTTCTTT
J gene: TRBJ2-3; V gene: TRBV18; clone size: NA; D gene: NA; CDR3 protein: CASNREGGLGDTQYF; CDR3 DNA: TGTGCCAGCAACCGGGAAGGAGGGCTGGGAGATACGCAGTATTTT
J gene: TRBJ1-2; V gene: TRBV2; clone size: once; D gene: TRBD1; CDR3 protein: CASRSTGDYGYTF; CDR3 DNA: TGTGCCAGCAGGTCTACAGGGGACTATGGCTACACCTTC
J gene: TRBJ2-7; V gene: TRBV9; clone size: NA; D gene: NA; CDR3 protein: CASSAQAGFREQYF; CDR3 DNA: TGTGCCAGCAGCGCTCAAGCAGGGTTTCGAGAGCAGTACTTC
J gene: TRBJ2-7; V gene: TRBV5-1; clone size: NA; D gene: TRBD1; CDR3 protein: CASSPRQGTYEQYF; CDR3 DNA: TGCGCCAGCAGCCCCCGACAGGGAACCTACGAGCAGTACTTC
J gene: TRBJ2-5; V gene: TRBV15; clone size: once; D gene: TRBD2; CDR3 protein: CATSRATSGGSQTQYF; CDR3 DNA: TGTGCCACCAGCAGGGCCACTAGCGGGGGGAGCCAGACCCAGTACTTC
J gene: TRBJ2-5; V gene: TRBV9; clone size: NA; D gene: TRBD2; CDR3 protein: CASSAGLAQEETQYF; CDR3 DNA: TGTGCCAGCAGCGCCGGACTAGCCCAAGAAGAGACCCAGTACTTC
J gene: TRBJ1-6; V gene: TRBV6-1; clone size: NA; D gene: NA; CDR3 protein: CASSGGTSRVRSPLHF; CDR3 DNA: TGTGCCAGCAGTGGCGGCACGTCGCGGGTTAGGTCACCCCTCCACTTT
J gene: TRBJ2-3; V gene: TRBV19; clone size: NA; D gene: NA; CDR3 protein: CASTVTLDVTDTQYF; CDR3 DNA: TGTGCCAGTACCGTTACTTTGGATGTCACAGATACGCAGTATTTT
J gene: TRBJ2-1; V gene: TRBV23-1; clone size: NA; D gene: TRBD1; CDR3 protein: CASSLSTGGPGSYNEQFF; CDR3 DNA: TGCGCCAGCAGTCTGTCGACAGGGGGTCCAGGCTCCTACAATGAGCAGTTCTTC
J gene: TRBJ2-3; V gene: TRBV5-5; clone size: NA; D gene: NA; CDR3 protein: CASSLEGDLTDTQYF; CDR3 DNA: TGTGCCAGCAGCTTGGAAGGGGATCTCACAGATACGCAGTATTTT
J gene: TRBJ1-3; V gene: TRBV5-4; clone size: NA; D gene: NA; CDR3 protein: CASSLGDQLSGNTIYF; CDR3 DNA: TGTGCCAGCAGCTTGGGGGACCAGCTCTCTGGAAACACCATATATTTT
J gene: TRBJ1-1; V gene: TRBV21-1; clone size: NA; D gene: NA; CDR3 protein: CASSHRDAVNTEAFF; CDR3 DNA: TGTGCCAGCAGCCACAGGGACGCGGTGAACACTGAAGCTTTCTTT
J gene: TRBJ2-3; V gene: TRBV29-1; clone size: NA; D gene: NA; CDR3 protein: CSVDQPIGAGSSTDTQYF; CDR3 DNA: TGCAGCGTTGATCAACCTATAGGGGCGGGGTCTAGCACAGATACGCAGTATTTT
J gene: TRBJ1-6; V gene: TRBV5-1; clone size: NA; D gene: NA; CDR3 protein: CASSLDLTYNSPLHF; CDR3 DNA: TGCGCCAGCAGCTTAGACCTTACCTATAATTCACCCCTCCACTTT
J gene: TRBJ2-1; V gene: TRBV9; clone size: NA; D gene: TRBD2; CDR3 protein: CASSVHAGDGNEQFF; CDR3 DNA: TGTGCCAGCAGCGTACATGCGGGGGATGGGAATGAGCAGTTCTTC
J gene: TRBJ1-2; V gene: TRBV4-1; clone size: once; D gene: TRBD1; CDR3 protein: CASRSLQGAKNYGYTF; CDR3 DNA: TGCGCCAGCAGGAGTCTTCAGGGGGCGAAAAACTATGGCTACACCTTC
J gene: TRBJ2-3; V gene: TRBV6-2/TRBV6-3; clone size: NA; D gene: TRBD2; CDR3 protein: CASSYPLAGATDTQYF; CDR3 DNA: TGTGCCAGCAGTTACCCACTAGCGGGGGCCACAGATACGCAGTATTTT
J gene: TRBJ2-1; V gene: TRBV18; clone size: NA; D gene: NA; CDR3 protein: CASSPRRDTYNEQFF; CDR3 DNA: TGTGCCAGCTCACCACGGAGGGACACCTACAATGAGCAGTTCTTC
J gene: TRBJ1-5; V gene: TRBV19; clone size: NA; D gene: NA; CDR3 protein: CASSIRQYNQPQHF; CDR3 DNA: TGTGCCAGTAGTATAAGACAGTACAATCAGCCCCAGCATTTT
J gene: TRBJ1-1; V gene: TRBV20-1; clone size: NA; D gene: TRBD1; CDR3 protein: CSASPGGSAEAFF; CDR3 DNA: TGCAGTGCTAGTCCAGGGGGCTCGGCTGAAGCTTTCTTT
J gene: TRBJ2-5; V gene: TRBV7-2; clone size: NA; D gene: TRBD2; CDR3 protein: CASSLGFSGGGETQYF; CDR3 DNA: TGTGCCAGCAGCTTAGGTTTTAGCGGGGGCGGGGAGACCCAGTACTTC
J gene: TRBJ1-2; V gene: TRBV6-5; clone size: NA; D gene: TRBD1; CDR3 protein: CASSYSDRPNYGYTF; CDR3 DNA: TGTGCCAGCAGTTACTCGGACAGGCCTAACTATGGCTACACCTTC
J gene: TRBJ2-3; V gene: TRBV30; clone size: NA; D gene: TRBD1; CDR3 protein: CAWSVKGARTDTQYF; CDR3 DNA: TGTGCCTGGAGTGTAAAGGGGGCGCGGACAGATACGCAGTATTTT
J gene: TRBJ2-3; V gene: TRBV27; clone size: NA; D gene: TRBD2; CDR3 protein: CASSSIRLASTDTQYF; CDR3 DNA: TGTGCCAGCAGTTCTATAAGACTAGCTAGCACAGATACGCAGTATTTT
J gene: TRBJ1-2; V gene: TRBV5-1; clone size: NA; D gene: NA; CDR3 protein: CASSLDGVANYGYTF; CDR3 DNA: TGCGCCAGCAGCTTGGACGGGGTAGCTAACTATGGCTACACCTTC
J gene: TRBJ2-7; V gene: TRBV7-9; clone size: NA; D gene: NA; CDR3 protein: CASSLAAREQYF; CDR3 DNA: TGTGCCAGCAGCTTAGCGGCCCGCGAGCAGTACTTC
J gene: TRBJ1-5; V gene: TRBV20-1; clone size: NA; D gene: NA; CDR3 protein: CSASLERGHNQPQHF; CDR3 DNA: TGCAGTGCTAGTTTGGAGCGGGGGCACAATCAGCCCCAGCATTTT
J gene: TRBJ1-1; V gene: TRBV27; clone size: NA; D gene: NA; CDR3 protein: CASSLTRGEAFF; CDR3 DNA: TGTGCCAGCAGTTTGACGAGGGGAGAAGCTTTCTTT
J gene: TRBJ1-5; V gene: TRBV7-2; clone size: NA; D gene: TRBD1; CDR3 protein: CASSLARTGNQPQHF; CDR3 DNA: TGTGCCAGCAGCTTAGCACGGACAGGAAATCAGCCCCAGCATTTT
J gene: TRBJ2-2; V gene: TRBV18; clone size: once; D gene: TRBD1; CDR3 protein: CAGGQGVSTGELFF; CDR3 DNA: TGTGCCGGAGGACAGGGAGTCAGCACCGGGGAGCTGTTTTTT